These 25 T cell receptor beta chains share one sample of origin, sequenced in a study of Ad26.COV2.S vaccination and SARS-CoV-2 variants (dated by TCRdb to the early 2020s). This specimen's treatment or condition label, interpreted: roughly 18 received Ad26.COV2.S at low or high dose, single or two shots; about 5 received placebo; per-sample allocation not given. For vaccine and placebo recipients, the sequenced repertoires came from samples collected on day 63 after the first injection. The receptor library was made with the immunoSEQ multiplex PCR assay. The immuneACCESS repertoire file appears here via TCRdb, limited to in-frame rearrangements. These files lack a portion of the clones; in checked studies, under half of the deficit traces to unresolved V genes, and the cause of the others is not known. The sample has roughly 400,000 clones on record, roughly 88% of them singletons. Around 4.5% of the sample belongs to the ten largest clones.

Sequenced here: peripheral blood, sampled in a trial of Ad26.COV2.S vaccine versus placebo. Source of these receptors: a person between 18 and 65 years old who received the Ad26.COV2.S COVID-19 vaccine or a placebo.

The CDR3 loop reads CASSQAAGASTDTQYF. CDR3 nucleotides: TGTGCCAGCAGCCAAGCAGCGGGAGCGAGCACAGATACGCAGTATTTT. The chain employs TRBV3-1 (or the pseudogene TRBV3-2) and TRBJ2-3, with 8 bases lining up with TRBD2. The CDR3 spans 16 residues. Trimming removed 1 base from V and 0 bases from J; junction bases left unmatched: 3. Germline CDR1 is LGHDT and CDR2 is YNNKEL (reference sequence).

This sequence joins TRBV5-1 and TRBJ2-1; possibly TRBD1 for D (6 bases). Germline V CDR1 and CDR2: SGHRS, YFSETQ. V was clipped by 4 bases and J by 9 bases, with 11 bases between them. There are 12 residues in the CDR3. CDR3 amino acids: CASSAAGAEQFF. Written as DNA, the CDR3 is TGCGCCAGCAGCGCAGCAGGGGCTGAGCAGTTCTTC.

This sequence joins TRBV11-1 and TRBJ2-1; 7 bases are shared with TRBD2. Per germline, CDR1 SGHAT and CDR2 FQDESV (reference sequence). The CDR3 spans 13 residues. V shed 5 bases and J 6 bases; nucleotides not matched to a gene: 4. In DNA form, the CDR3 reads TGTGCCAGCAGCGTAACTAGCGTCAATGAGCAGTTCTTC. Amino acids: CASSVTSVNEQFF.

The chain combines TRBV2 with TRBJ2-1; D gene ambiguous. CDR3 length: 12 residues. Germline CDR1 and CDR2: SNHLY and FYNNEI. V was pared by 6 bases and J by 5 bases, with 8 bases between. This CDR3 reads CASSRTDNEQFF. CDR3 bases: TGTGCCAGCAGCAGAACAGACAATGAGCAGTTCTTC.

This sequence joins TRBV4-2 and TRBJ2-1; 9 positions agree with TRBD2. J lost 1 base, V lost 2 bases, and 6 bases had no gene match. Per germline, CDR1 LGHNA and CDR2 YNFKEQ. This CDR3 region has 17 residues. The CDR3 loop is CASSQSLREGSYNEQFF. The CDR3 coding sequence is TGTGCCAGCAGCCAATCCTTGCGGGAGGGTTCCTACAATGAGCAGTTCTTC.

The J gene is TRBJ2-2, the V gene TRBV18, with D tentatively TRBD2 (6 bases). Germline CDR1 is KGHSH and CDR2 is LQKENI. V was trimmed by 6 bases and J by 3 bases, leaving 23 bases between them. CDR3 size: 18 residues. The CDR3 loop is CASSLFTLSPGDTGELFF. The CDR3, as DNA: TGTGCCAGCTCGCTCTTCACCCTGAGTCCGGGAGACACCGGGGAGCTGTTTTTT.

This clone was seen only a few times. The CDR3 bases are TGTGCCAGCAGTTTCCGGAGTACCTACGAGCAGTACTTC. As protein: CASSFRSTYEQYF. The chain couples TRBV27 to TRBJ2-7; D remains unclear. Germline V gene lookup returns CDR1 MNHEY and CDR2 SMNVEV (reference sequence). The CDR3 sequence is 13 residues long. V lost 3 bases and J lost 2, with 8 bases in between.

The genes are TRBV19 and TRBJ2-1, with a possible D match to TRBD1 (6 bases). The V end was cut by 3 bases, the J end by 1 base, with 31 bases between. The CDR3 is 22 residues long. CDR1 and CDR2 from the germline V gene are LNHDA and SQIVND (reference sequence). This chain's CDR3 is CASSIHAKPRGSAGGSYNEQFF. The CDR3, as DNA: TGTGCCAGTAGTATCCACGCCAAACCCAGGGGATCGGCGGGCGGTTCCTACAATGAGCAGTTCTTC.

This chain uses TRBV27 with TRBJ1-5; 9 bases are a match to TRBD1. The CDR3 is made up of 14 amino acids. Germline loops: CDR1 MNHEY, CDR2 SMNVEV (reference sequence). V was pared by 5 bases and J by 3 bases, with 2 bases of the junction left unmatched. The CDR3 reads CASSRQGDNQPQHF. The CDR3, as DNA: TGTGCCAGCAGTCGACAGGGGGACAATCAGCCCCAGCATTTT.

The gene calls are TRBV7-3 and TRBJ2-2; TRBD2 matches at 8 bases. CDR1 is SGHTA and CDR2 is FQGTGA in the germline V gene. V trimming: 1 base; J trimming: 3 bases; junction bases outside the gene matches: 13. This CDR3 contains 19 residues. CDR3 region: CASSLNPGGPVSDTGELFF. The CDR3 bases are TGTGCCAGCAGCTTAAATCCGGGAGGGCCAGTTTCGGACACCGGGGAGCTGTTTTTT. Drawing the rest from reference TRBV7-3 and TRBJ2-2, the complete variable domain is GAGVSQTPSNKVTEKGKYVELRCDPISGHTALYWYRQSLGQGPEFLIYFQGTGAADDSGLPNDRFFAVRPEGSVSTLKIQRTERGDSAVYLCASSLNPGGPVSDTGELFFGEGSRLTVL.

The chain carries TRBV7-9 and TRBJ1-4; the D gene is possibly TRBD1 (6 bases). This CDR3 spans 15 amino acids. V was clipped by 5 bases and J by 0 bases, with 10 bases between them. Germline CDR1 is SEHNR and CDR2 is FQNEAQ (reference sequence). The CDR3 bases are TGTGCCAGCAGCCCAGGGGAAACAACTAATGAAAAACTGTTTTTT. This encodes CASSPGETTNEKLFF.

This sequence joins TRBV6-2 or TRBV6-3 and TRBJ1-6; 9 bases match TRBD1. CDR3 length: 13 amino acids. V gave up 2 bases and J gave up 11 bases; unmatched junction bases: 1. Germline-derived CDR1 and CDR2 are MNHEY and SVGEGT. The CDR3 is CASSYGTGTPLHF. The CDR3 DNA follows: TGTGCCAGCAGTTACGGGACAGGGACACCCCTCCACTTT.

The rearrangement joins TRBV7-2 to TRBJ1-5; 9 bases are shared with TRBD1. Germline V gives CDR1 SGHTA, CDR2 FQGNSA. V trimming: 4 bases; J trimming: 2 bases; junction bases outside the gene matches: 3. There are 15 residues in the CDR3. This chain's CDR3 is CASSWGQGGNQPQHF. In DNA form, the CDR3 reads TGTGCCAGCAGCTGGGGACAGGGTGGCAATCAGCCCCAGCATTTT.

The chain recombines TRBV7-9 with TRBJ2-5, with TRBD2 as a possible D gene (6 bases). The V and J ends lost 4 bases and 3 bases respectively, with 15 bases between them. CDR3 size: 15 residues. CDR1 and CDR2 from the germline V gene are SEHNR and FQNEAQ (reference sequence). Written as DNA, the CDR3 is TGTGCCAGCAGCTCTACGACTAGTAGTGAAGAGACCCAGTACTTC. Translation gives CASSSTTSSEETQYF.

This clone has only a few counts. The V and J genes are TRBV29-1 and TRBJ2-5; either TRBD1 or TRBD2 may fit D (5 bases each). The CDR3 sequence is 13 residues long. Trimming took 4 bases from V and 5 from J, leaving 14 bases between them. Germline V gives CDR1 SQVTM, CDR2 ANQGSEA. In DNA, the CDR3 is TGCAGCGTTGGCAGGGAGTGGGGGGAGACCCAGTACTTC. Residues: CSVGREWGETQYF.

The rearrangement links TRBV15 to TRBJ2-6; no firm D call. V was clipped by 0 bases and J by 4 bases, with 13 bases between them. The germline V gene has CDR1 LNHNV and CDR2 YYDKDF (reference sequence). This CDR3 contains 17 residues. CDR3 region: CATSRDPVGSGANVLTF. For the CDR3, the DNA is TGTGCCACCAGCAGAGACCCCGTGGGGTCCGGGGCCAACGTCCTGACTTTC. The full variable domain, with the rest looked up from reference TRBV15 and TRBJ2-6, is DAMVIQNPRYQVTQFGKPVTLSCSQTLNHNVMYWYQQKSSQAPKLLFHYYDKDFNNEADTPDNFQSRRPNTSFCFLDIRSPGLGDTAMYLCATSRDPVGSGANVLTFGAGSRLTVL.

V usage is TRBV6-1 and J usage is TRBJ1-1; D is unclear. V lost 4 bases to trimming and J lost 3 bases, with 18 bases between them. Germline V gives CDR1 MNHNS, CDR2 SASEGT. The CDR3 runs to 16 residues. The CDR3 protein is CASSGQVLSWDTEAFF. In DNA form, the CDR3 reads TGTGCCAGCAGTGGCCAGGTCCTTTCATGGGACACTGAAGCTTTCTTT.

This chain joins TRBV11-2 and TRBJ2-2; TRBD1 might be the D (5 bases). The length of the CDR3 is 15 residues. CDR1 and CDR2 (germline): SGHAT, FQNNGV. V lost 4 bases to trimming and J lost 3 bases, with 12 bases between them. The CDR3 sequence is CASSSGRVDTGELFF. CDR3 DNA sequence: TGTGCCAGCAGCTCCGGCAGGGTCGACACCGGGGAGCTGTTTTTT. Variable domain in full (rest from reference TRBV11-2 and TRBJ2-2): EAGVAQSPRYKIIEKRQSVAFWCNPISGHATLYWYQQILGQGPKLLIQFQNNGVVDDSQLPKDRFSAERLKGVDSTLKIQPAKLEDSAVYLCASSSGRVDTGELFFGEGSRLTVL.

The chain combines TRBV5-1 with TRBJ2-5; a weak D match, TRBD1 (5 bases). V was shortened by 0 bases and J by 4 bases, with 13 bases between the two germline ends. The CDR3 is 15 residues long. In germline, CDR1 is SGHRS, CDR2 YFSETQ. The CDR3 spells CASSLGSGQGETQYF. DNA for the CDR3: TGCGCCAGCAGCTTGGGATCAGGGCAGGGAGAGACCCAGTACTTC. Using reference TRBV5-1 and TRBJ2-5 for the parts outside the CDR3, the full variable domain is KAGVTQTPRYLIKTRGQQVTLSCSPISGHRSVSWYQQTPGQGLQFLFEYFSETQRNKGNFPGRFSGRQFSNSRSEMNVSTLELGDSALYLCASSLGSGQGETQYFGPGTRLLVL.

This chain uses TRBV5-1 with TRBJ2-5; D remains ambiguous. Germline CDR1 reads SGHRS; CDR2 reads YFSETQ. Trimming took off 5 bases at V and 2 bases at J, with 10 bases between the two ends. The CDR3 covers 13 residues. The CDR3 loop reads CASSMAGQETQYF. The CDR3 DNA reads as TGCGCCAGCAGTATGGCAGGACAAGAGACCCAGTACTTC.

This chain connects TRBV12-3 or TRBV12-4 to TRBJ2-1; perhaps TRBD1 as D (6 bases). V was pared by 4 bases and J by 4 bases, with 8 bases between. This CDR3 is 13 amino acids long. DNA of the CDR3: TGTGCCAGCAGTTACGGACAGTACAATGAGCAGTTCTTC. It translates to CASSYGQYNEQFF.

This chain links TRBV4-2 with TRBJ2-2; 8 bases line up with TRBD1. V lost 5 bases to trimming and J lost 6 bases; unmatched junction nucleotides: 8. This CDR3 region has 15 residues. Germline V gives CDR1 LGHNA, CDR2 YNFKEQ. The CDR3 region has the DNA TGTGCCAGCAGCTACGATGTACAGGGGGCCGGGGAGCTGTTTTTT. Its protein product is CASSYDVQGAGELFF.

The chain carries TRBV7-9 and TRBJ2-1, with D perhaps TRBD1 (5 bases). V shed 5 bases and J shed 4 bases, with 9 bases lying between them. The CDR3 is made up of 13 amino acids. Germline loops: CDR1 SEHNR, CDR2 FQNEAQ (reference sequence). In nucleotides, the CDR3 is TGTGCCAGCAGCCCACGACAGTACAATGAGCAGTTCTTC. Its translation is CASSPRQYNEQFF.

This clone is a singleton in its sample. The gene calls are TRBV12-3 or TRBV12-4 and TRBJ2-7; the D gene is possibly TRBD1 (6 bases). This CDR3 spans 13 amino acids. V lost 6 bases to trimming and J lost 2 bases, with 11 bases between them. CDR3 amino acids: CASRRDTTYEQYF. The CDR3 DNA is TGTGCCAGCAGGAGGGACACTACCTACGAGCAGTACTTC.

The rearrangement joins TRBV5-6 to TRBJ2-3; D not resolved. The CDR3 contains 15 residues. Germline V gene data show CDR1 as SGHDT and CDR2 as YYEEEE. V gave up 1 base and J gave up 3 bases, with 12 bases separating them. The chain's CDR3 is CASSLLIRFTDTQYF. The CDR3, as DNA: TGTGCCAGCAGCTTGTTAATACGGTTTACAGATACGCAGTATTTT.